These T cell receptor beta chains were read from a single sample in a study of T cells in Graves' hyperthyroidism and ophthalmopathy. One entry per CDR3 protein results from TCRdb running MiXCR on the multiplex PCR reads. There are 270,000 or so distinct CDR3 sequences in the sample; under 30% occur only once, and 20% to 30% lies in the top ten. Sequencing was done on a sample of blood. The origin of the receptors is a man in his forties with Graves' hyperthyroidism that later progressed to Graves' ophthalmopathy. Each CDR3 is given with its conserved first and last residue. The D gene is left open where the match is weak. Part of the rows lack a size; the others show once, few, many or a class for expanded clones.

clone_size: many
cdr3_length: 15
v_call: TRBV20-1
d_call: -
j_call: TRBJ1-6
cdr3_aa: CSARDTPFVNSPLHF
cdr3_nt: TGCAGTGCTAGAGATACCCCGTTCGTTAATTCACCCCTCCACTTT

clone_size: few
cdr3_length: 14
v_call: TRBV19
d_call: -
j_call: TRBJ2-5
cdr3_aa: CASSLRTDQETQYF
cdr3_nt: TGTGCCAGTAGCCTGAGGACAGACCAAGAGACCCAGTACTTC

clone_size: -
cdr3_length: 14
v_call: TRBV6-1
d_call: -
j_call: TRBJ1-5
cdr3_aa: CASSLIPEGQPQHF
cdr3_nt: TGTGCCAGCAGTCTAATACCTGAGGGCCAGCCCCAGCATTTT

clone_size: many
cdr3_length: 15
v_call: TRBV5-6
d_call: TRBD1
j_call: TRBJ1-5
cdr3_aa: CASSMVGTGNQPQHF
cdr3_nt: TGTGCCAGCAGCATGGTGGGGACAGGGAATCAGCCCCAGCATTTT

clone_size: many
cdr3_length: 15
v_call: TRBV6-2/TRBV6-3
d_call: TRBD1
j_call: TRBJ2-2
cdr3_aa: CASIGTGAGTGELFF
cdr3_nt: TGTGCCAGCATAGGGACAGGGGCCGGCACCGGGGAGCTGTTTTTT

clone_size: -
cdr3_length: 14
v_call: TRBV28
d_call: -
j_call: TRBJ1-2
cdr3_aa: CASSPVLGVYGYTF
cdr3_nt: TGTGCCAGCAGTCCCGTGTTGGGTGTCTATGGCTACACCTTC

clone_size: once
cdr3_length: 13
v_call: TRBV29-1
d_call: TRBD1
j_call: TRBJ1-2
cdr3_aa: CSVPGQGAYGYTF
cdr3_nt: TGCAGCGTTCCGGGACAGGGGGCATATGGCTACACCTTC

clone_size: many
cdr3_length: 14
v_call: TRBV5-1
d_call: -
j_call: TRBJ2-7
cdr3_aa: CASKRDASSYEQYF
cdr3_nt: TGCGCCAGCAAGAGGGACGCGAGCTCCTACGAGCAGTACTTC

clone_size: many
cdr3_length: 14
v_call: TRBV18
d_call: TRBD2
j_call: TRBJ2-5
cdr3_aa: CASRDYNNQETQYF
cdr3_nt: TGTGCCAGCCGGGACTACAACAACCAAGAGACCCAGTACTTC

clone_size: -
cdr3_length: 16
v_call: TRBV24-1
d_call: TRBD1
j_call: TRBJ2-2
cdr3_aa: CATSDSGTGLTGELFF
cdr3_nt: TGTGCCACCAGTGATTCCGGGACAGGGCTAACCGGGGAGCTGTTTTTT

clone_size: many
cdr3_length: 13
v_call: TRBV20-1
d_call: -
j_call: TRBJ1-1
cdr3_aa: CSARPPRGTEAFF
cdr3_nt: TGCAGTGCCCGGCCCCCCCGCGGGACCGAAGCTTTCTTT

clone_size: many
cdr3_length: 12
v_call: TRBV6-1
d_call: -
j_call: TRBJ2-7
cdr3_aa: CASAKGGYEQYF
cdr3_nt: TGTGCCAGCGCAAAGGGGGGCTACGAGCAGTACTTC

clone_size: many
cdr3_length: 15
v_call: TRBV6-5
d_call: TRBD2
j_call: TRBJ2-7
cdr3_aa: CASTSGRAVSYEQYF
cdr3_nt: TGTGCCAGCACTAGCGGGAGGGCTGTATCCTACGAGCAGTACTTC

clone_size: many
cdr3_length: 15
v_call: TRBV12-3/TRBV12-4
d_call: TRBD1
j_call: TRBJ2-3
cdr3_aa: CASTSDREDTDTQYF
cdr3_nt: TGTGCCAGCACCTCGGACAGGGAGGACACAGATACGCAGTATTTT

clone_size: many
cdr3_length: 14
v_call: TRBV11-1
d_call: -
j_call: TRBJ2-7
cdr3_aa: CASSFRDRIYEQYF
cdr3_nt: TGTGCCAGCAGCTTCCGGGACCGAATATACGAGCAGTACTTC

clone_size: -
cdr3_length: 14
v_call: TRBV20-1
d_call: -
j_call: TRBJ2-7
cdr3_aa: CSGLKRGVTYEQYF
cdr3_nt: TGCAGTGGTTTGAAGAGGGGAGTGACCTACGAGCAGTACTTC

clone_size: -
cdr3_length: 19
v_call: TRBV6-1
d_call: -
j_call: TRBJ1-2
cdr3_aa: CASSELLQTANPRDYGYTF
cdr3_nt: TGTGCCAGCAGTGAACTACTACAGACAGCTAACCCGAGGGACTATGGCTACACCTTC

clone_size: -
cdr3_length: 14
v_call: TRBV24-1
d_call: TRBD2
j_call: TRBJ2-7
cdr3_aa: CATSSSGSSYEQYF
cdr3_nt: TGTGCCACCAGTTCTAGCGGGTCGTCCTACGAGCAGTACTTC

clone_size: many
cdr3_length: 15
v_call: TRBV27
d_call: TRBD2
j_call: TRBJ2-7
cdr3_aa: CASSFLAGGSYEQYF
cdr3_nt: TGTGCCAGCAGTTTTCTGGCGGGAGGATCTTACGAGCAGTACTTC

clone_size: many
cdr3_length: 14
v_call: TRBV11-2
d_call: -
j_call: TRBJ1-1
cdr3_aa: CASSLVGKNTEAFF
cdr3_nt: TGTGCCAGCAGCTTAGTGGGAAAGAACACTGAAGCTTTCTTT

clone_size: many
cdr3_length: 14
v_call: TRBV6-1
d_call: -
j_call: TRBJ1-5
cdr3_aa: CASSEGQRNQPQHF
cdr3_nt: TGTGCCAGCAGTGAAGGACAGCGCAATCAGCCCCAGCATTTT

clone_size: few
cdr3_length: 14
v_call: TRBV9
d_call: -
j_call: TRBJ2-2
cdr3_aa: CASSVRTSGGELFF
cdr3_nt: TGTGCCAGCAGCGTAAGGACGTCGGGCGGGGAGCTGTTTTTT

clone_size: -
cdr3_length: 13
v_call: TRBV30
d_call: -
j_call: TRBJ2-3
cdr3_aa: CAWSVGTWDTQYF
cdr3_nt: TGTGCCTGGAGTGTCGGTACCTGGGATACGCAGTATTTT

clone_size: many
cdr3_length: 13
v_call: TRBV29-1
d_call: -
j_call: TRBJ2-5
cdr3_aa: CSVVAGSKETQYF
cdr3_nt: TGCAGCGTTGTGGCGGGGAGTAAAGAGACCCAGTACTTC

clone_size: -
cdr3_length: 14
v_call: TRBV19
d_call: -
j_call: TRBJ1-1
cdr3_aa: CASSTHNTVTEAFF
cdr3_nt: TGTGCCAGTAGTACCCATAACACGGTCACTGAAGCTTTCTTT

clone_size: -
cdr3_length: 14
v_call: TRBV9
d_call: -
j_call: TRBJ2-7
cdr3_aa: CASSGRAGRYEQYF
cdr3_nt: TGTGCCAGCAGCGGCAGAGCTGGGCGCTACGAGCAGTACTTC

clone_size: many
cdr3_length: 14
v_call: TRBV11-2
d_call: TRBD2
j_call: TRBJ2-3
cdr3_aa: CASSLVRGGDTQYF
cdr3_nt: TGTGCCAGCAGCTTAGTTCGGGGGGGCGATACGCAGTATTTT

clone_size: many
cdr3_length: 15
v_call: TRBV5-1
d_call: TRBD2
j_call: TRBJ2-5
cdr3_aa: CASSLWLAGEETQYF
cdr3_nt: TGCGCCAGCAGCTTGTGGCTAGCGGGAGAAGAGACCCAGTACTTC

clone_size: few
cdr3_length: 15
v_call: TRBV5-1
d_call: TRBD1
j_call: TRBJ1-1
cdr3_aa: CASSHQTPGGTEAFF
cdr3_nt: TGCGCCAGCAGCCACCAAACCCCAGGGGGCACTGAAGCTTTCTTT

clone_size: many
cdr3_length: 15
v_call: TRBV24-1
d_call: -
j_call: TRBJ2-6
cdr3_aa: CATSDVTPGANVLTF
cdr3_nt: TGTGCCACCAGTGACGTAACTCCCGGGGCCAACGTCCTGACTTTC

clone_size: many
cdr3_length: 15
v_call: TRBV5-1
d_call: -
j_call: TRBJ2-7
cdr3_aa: CASSRSVPSPNGQYF
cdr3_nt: TGCGCCAGCAGCAGGAGCGTCCCATCTCCCAACGGGCAGTACTTC

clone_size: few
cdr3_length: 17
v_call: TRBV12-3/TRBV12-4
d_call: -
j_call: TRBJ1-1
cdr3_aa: CASSLAVWGRMNTEAFF
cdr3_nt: TGTGCCAGCAGTTTAGCGGTTTGGGGACGGATGAACACTGAAGCTTTCTTT

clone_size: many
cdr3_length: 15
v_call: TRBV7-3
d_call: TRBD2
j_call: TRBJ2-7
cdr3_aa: CASSFSSGSIYEQYF
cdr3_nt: TGTGCCAGCAGCTTTTCTAGCGGGAGCATCTACGAGCAGTACTTC

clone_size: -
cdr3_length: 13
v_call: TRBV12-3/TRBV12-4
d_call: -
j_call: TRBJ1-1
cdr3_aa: CASSPGWNTEAFF
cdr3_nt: TGTGCCAGCAGTCCCGGATGGAACACTGAAGCTTTCTTT

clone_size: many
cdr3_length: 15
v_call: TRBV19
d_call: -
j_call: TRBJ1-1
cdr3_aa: CASSPQGGSGSEAFF
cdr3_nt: TGTGCCAGTAGTCCTCAGGGAGGTTCGGGGTCTGAAGCTTTCTTT

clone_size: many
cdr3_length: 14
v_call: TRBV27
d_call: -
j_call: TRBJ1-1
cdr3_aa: CASSLNRNRVAAFF
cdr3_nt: TGTGCCAGCAGTCTAAATCGCAACAGGGTTGCAGCTTTCTTT

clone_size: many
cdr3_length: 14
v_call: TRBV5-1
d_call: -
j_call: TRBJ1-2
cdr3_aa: CASSSAGSVYGYTF
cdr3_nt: TGCGCCAGCAGCTCGGCCGGGTCGGTATATGGCTACACCTTC

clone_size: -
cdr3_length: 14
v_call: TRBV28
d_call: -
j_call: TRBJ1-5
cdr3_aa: CASSLRQYGQPQHF
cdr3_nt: TGTGCCAGCAGTTTAAGACAGTATGGTCAGCCCCAGCATTTT

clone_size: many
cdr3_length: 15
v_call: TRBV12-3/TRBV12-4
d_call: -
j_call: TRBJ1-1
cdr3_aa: CASTVRVGMNTEAFF
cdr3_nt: TGTGCCAGCACGGTGCGGGTCGGTATGAACACTGAAGCTTTCTTT

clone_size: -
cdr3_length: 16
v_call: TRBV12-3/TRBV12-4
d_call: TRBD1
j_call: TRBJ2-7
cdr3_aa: CASSPGQGLSSYEQYF
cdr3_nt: TGTGCCAGCAGTCCGGGACAGGGATTGAGCTCCTACGAGCAGTACTTC

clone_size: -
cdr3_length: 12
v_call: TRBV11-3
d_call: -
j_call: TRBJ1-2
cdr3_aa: CASSHDSDGYTF
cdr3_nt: TGTGCCAGCAGCCACGACAGTGATGGCTACACCTTC

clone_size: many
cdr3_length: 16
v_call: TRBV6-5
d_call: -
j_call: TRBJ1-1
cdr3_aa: CAGSYSPQGKHTEAFF
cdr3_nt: TGTGCCGGCAGTTACTCCCCGCAAGGGAAGCACACTGAAGCTTTCTTT

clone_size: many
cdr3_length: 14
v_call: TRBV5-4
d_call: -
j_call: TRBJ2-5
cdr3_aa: CASSFGGTEETQYF
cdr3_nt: TGTGCCAGCAGCTTCGGGGGGACAGAAGAGACCCAGTACTTC